Below, 18 T cell receptor beta chains from the same sample are listed, as sequenced in a study of shared clonotypes between healthy human individuals. TCRdb's table, derived via immunoSEQ multiplex PCR, lists solely in-frame clones and lacks some. The sample holds about 1 million clones; 65% to 75% are singletons and the top ten take nearly 1.5%. Sequenced input: memory CD4+ T cells sorted from blood. The sample's subset: CD45RA-negative fraction. All receptors derive from a man aged 18 to 29 in good health.

V gene TRBV27 combines with J gene TRBJ2-7, with 8 bases aligning to TRBD2. The CDR3 loop spans 17 amino acids. The J segment lost 3 bases and the V segment lost 5 bases, leaving 15 bases of the junction unmatched. Germline V gives CDR1 MNHEY, CDR2 SMNVEV (reference sequence). The CDR3 sequence: CASSLAGWGSRNYEQYF. CDR3 DNA sequence: TGTGCCAGCAGTCTAGCGGGCTGGGGGTCCCGGAACTACGAGCAGTACTTC.

This chain links TRBV7-2 with TRBJ2-3; D remains ambiguous. In germline, CDR1 is SGHTA, CDR2 FQGNSA. Trimming took 5 bases from V and 8 from J, leaving 17 bases between them. This CDR3 has 14 residues. The CDR3 sequence is CASSHGPEAGTQYF. The CDR3 DNA reads TGTGCCAGCAGCCACGGACCCGAAGCCGGTACGCAGTATTTT. Full variable domain (remainder filled in from reference TRBV7-2 and TRBJ2-3): GAGVSQSPSNKVTEKGKDVELRCDPISGHTALYWYRQSLGQGLEFLIYFQGNSAPDKSGLPSDRFSAERTGGSVSTLTIQRTQQEDSAVYLCASSHGPEAGTQYFGPGTRLTVL.

A word on this clone: Other nucleotide sequences from this sample produce the same CDR3. The chain uses TRBV18 and TRBJ2-5; tentative D call: TRBD1 (6 bases). The germline V and J ends were trimmed by 2 bases and 4 bases, with 8 bases remaining between them. This CDR3 is built from 13 residues. The V gene's germline CDR1 is KGHSH and CDR2 LQKENI. CDR3 loop: CASSPRGGETQYF. For the CDR3, the DNA is TGTGCCAGCTCACCAAGAGGGGGAGAGACCCAGTACTTC.

The chain carries TRBV21-1 and TRBJ2-3; the table's D call TRBD2 went unverified against the DNA. TRBV21-1 is labeled a pseudogene. This CDR3 is built from 8 residues. The CDR3 sequence: CARDTQYF. The CDR3 nucleotides are TGTGCCCGAGATACGCAGTATTTT.

The CDR3 nucleotides read TGTGCCAGCAGTTCCCCGGGACTAGGAATCGATGAGCAGTTCTTC. Amino acids: CASSSPGLGIDEQFF. This chain uses TRBV5-4 with TRBJ2-1; the match to TRBD2 covers 8 bases. V shed 5 bases and J 8 bases; nucleotides not matched to a gene: 12. CDR1 is SGHNT, CDR2 YYREEE, per germline (reference sequence). This CDR3 spans 15 amino acids.

The chain couples TRBV7-8 to TRBJ1-5; 8 positions match TRBD1. Looked up from germline, CDR1 is SGHVS and CDR2 is FQNEAQ. The length of the CDR3 is 15 residues. J gave up 3 bases and V 5 bases, and 6 bases lay outside the gene matches. The CDR3 region has the DNA TGTGCCAGCAGCCTCTCAGGGGGCGTCAATCAGCCCCAGCATTTT. This sequence encodes CASSLSGGVNQPQHF.

J is TRBJ2-7 and V is TRBV7-8; 7 nucleotides align to TRBD1. The V gene end was trimmed by 5 bases and the J gene end by 3 bases; junction bases not matched to a gene: 10. Germline V gene sequence: CDR1 SGHVS, CDR2 FQNEAQ. The length of the CDR3 is 15 residues. The CDR3 spells CASSPPGQMYYEQYF. CDR3 bases: TGTGCCAGCAGCCCCCCGGGACAGATGTACTACGAGCAGTACTTC.

The CDR3 DNA reads TGTGCCATCAGTGAGGCTCGGGGCTCTGGAAACACCATATATTTT. Translation gives CAISEARGSGNTIYF. V gene TRBV10-3 combines with J gene TRBJ1-3; D unclear. The V and J ends lost 2 bases and 0 bases respectively, with 8 bases between them. The CDR3 runs 15 residues. The germline V gene has CDR1 ENHRY and CDR2 SYGVKD.

This clone was detected many times. The rearrangement links TRBV6-5 to TRBJ1-4; tentative D call: TRBD1 (6 bases). The CDR3 is 14 residues long. V lost 2 bases and J 11 bases, leaving 15 bases between the germline ends. CDR1 and CDR2 from the germline V gene are MNHEY and SVGAGI. CDR3 residues: CASSYDGQRGKLFF. The CDR3 nucleotides are TGTGCCAGCAGTTACGACGGACAGAGGGGGAAACTGTTTTTT.

V usage is TRBV6-5 and J usage is TRBJ1-2; D uncertain. Germline V gene sequence: CDR1 MNHEY, CDR2 SVGAGI. CDR3 length: 14 amino acids. Trimming removed 4 bases from V and 4 bases from J, with 13 bases in between. The CDR3 sequence: CASSSSSLFYGYTF. CDR3 DNA sequence: TGTGCCAGCAGTTCCTCTTCGCTTTTCTATGGCTACACCTTC.

The count of this clone is one. The chain carries TRBV7-2 and TRBJ2-1, with TRBD2 identical over 13 bases. The CDR3 spans 15 residues. The V gene end was trimmed by 5 bases and the J gene end by 6 bases; junction bases not matched to a gene: 4. The germline V gene encodes CDR1 SGHTA and CDR2 FQGNSA. In DNA form, the CDR3 reads TGTGCCAGCAGCGGGACTAGCGGGGTCGCCAATGAGCAGTTCTTC. This sequence encodes CASSGTSGVANEQFF.

This clone was picked up a small number of times. Within the sample, other DNA sequences also encode this same CDR3. The chain uses TRBV29-1 and TRBJ2-7; TRBD1 might be the D (5 bases). Germline CDR1 is SQVTM and CDR2 is ANQGSEA. Trimming stripped 6 bases from V and 2 bases from J, with 11 bases between. There are 12 residues in the CDR3. The chain's CDR3 is CSVDDSAYEQYF. CDR3 bases: TGCAGCGTAGACGACAGCGCCTACGAGCAGTACTTC.

This clone was observed a single time. The rearrangement uses TRBV19 and TRBJ2-7; D might be TRBD1 (5 bases). Germline lookup yields CDR1 LNHDA and CDR2 SQIVND (reference sequence). V lost 5 bases to trimming and J lost 3 bases, with 17 bases between them. The CDR3 spans 15 residues. CDR3 DNA: TGTGCCAGTAGTCCCCGAATCGACAGCTACTACGAGCAGTACTTC. Amino acid sequence: CASSPRIDSYYEQYF.

V is TRBV30 and J is TRBJ1-2, with D perhaps TRBD1 (5 bases). Germline assignment: CDR1 GTSNPN and CDR2 SVGIG (reference sequence). The CDR3 runs to 12 residues. V shed 0 bases and J shed 7 bases, with 9 bases lying between them. In nucleotides, the CDR3 is TGTGCCTGGAGTGTACTGGGGCTTGGCTACACCTTC. Translation: CAWSVLGLGYTF.

The chain uses TRBV5-4 and TRBJ2-1; TRBD2 matches 9 bases. The germline V gene encodes CDR1 SGHNT and CDR2 YYREEE (reference sequence). J was trimmed by 7 bases and V by 0 bases; bases with no gene match: 11. The CDR3 has 17 residues. Written as DNA, the CDR3 is TGTGCCAGCAGCTTGGTGGGTAGCGGGAGAGGTTGGAATGAGCAGTTCTTC. Translation: CASSLVGSGRGWNEQFF.

The chain couples TRBV7-9 to TRBJ1-3; D is perhaps TRBD1 (5 bases). Germline loops: CDR1 SEHNR, CDR2 FQNEAQ (reference sequence). The CDR3 sequence is 16 residues long. Deletions cut 1 base from V and 0 bases from J, with 10 bases between. The CDR3 DNA is TGTGCCAGCAGCTTAGGGGGGGACTTCTCTGGAAACACCATATATTTT. Its translation is CASSLGGDFSGNTIYF.

The chain uses TRBV12-1 and TRBJ2-7; the DNA was not compared with TRBD1, the D call given in the table. TRBV12-1 is annotated as a pseudogene. The CDR3 contains 16 residues. CDR3 in DNA: TGTGCCAGCAGCCCCAGACCATGGGCAAAGGCCTACGAGCAGTACTTC. Translated, it gives CASSPRPWAKAYEQYF.

At least ten counts were recorded for this clone. Other DNA sequences of this sample code for an identical CDR3. The gene calls are TRBV5-5 and TRBJ1-4; TRBD1 might be the D (6 bases). The CDR3 has 16 residues. With 4 bases removed from V and 5 bases from J, the gap between germline ends came to 18 bases. Germline V gene data show CDR1 as SGHKS and CDR2 as YYEKEE (reference sequence). CDR3 in amino acids: CASSLGQTGANEKLFF. The CDR3 coding sequence is TGTGCCAGCAGCCTAGGACAGACAGGTGCAAATGAAAAACTGTTTTTT.